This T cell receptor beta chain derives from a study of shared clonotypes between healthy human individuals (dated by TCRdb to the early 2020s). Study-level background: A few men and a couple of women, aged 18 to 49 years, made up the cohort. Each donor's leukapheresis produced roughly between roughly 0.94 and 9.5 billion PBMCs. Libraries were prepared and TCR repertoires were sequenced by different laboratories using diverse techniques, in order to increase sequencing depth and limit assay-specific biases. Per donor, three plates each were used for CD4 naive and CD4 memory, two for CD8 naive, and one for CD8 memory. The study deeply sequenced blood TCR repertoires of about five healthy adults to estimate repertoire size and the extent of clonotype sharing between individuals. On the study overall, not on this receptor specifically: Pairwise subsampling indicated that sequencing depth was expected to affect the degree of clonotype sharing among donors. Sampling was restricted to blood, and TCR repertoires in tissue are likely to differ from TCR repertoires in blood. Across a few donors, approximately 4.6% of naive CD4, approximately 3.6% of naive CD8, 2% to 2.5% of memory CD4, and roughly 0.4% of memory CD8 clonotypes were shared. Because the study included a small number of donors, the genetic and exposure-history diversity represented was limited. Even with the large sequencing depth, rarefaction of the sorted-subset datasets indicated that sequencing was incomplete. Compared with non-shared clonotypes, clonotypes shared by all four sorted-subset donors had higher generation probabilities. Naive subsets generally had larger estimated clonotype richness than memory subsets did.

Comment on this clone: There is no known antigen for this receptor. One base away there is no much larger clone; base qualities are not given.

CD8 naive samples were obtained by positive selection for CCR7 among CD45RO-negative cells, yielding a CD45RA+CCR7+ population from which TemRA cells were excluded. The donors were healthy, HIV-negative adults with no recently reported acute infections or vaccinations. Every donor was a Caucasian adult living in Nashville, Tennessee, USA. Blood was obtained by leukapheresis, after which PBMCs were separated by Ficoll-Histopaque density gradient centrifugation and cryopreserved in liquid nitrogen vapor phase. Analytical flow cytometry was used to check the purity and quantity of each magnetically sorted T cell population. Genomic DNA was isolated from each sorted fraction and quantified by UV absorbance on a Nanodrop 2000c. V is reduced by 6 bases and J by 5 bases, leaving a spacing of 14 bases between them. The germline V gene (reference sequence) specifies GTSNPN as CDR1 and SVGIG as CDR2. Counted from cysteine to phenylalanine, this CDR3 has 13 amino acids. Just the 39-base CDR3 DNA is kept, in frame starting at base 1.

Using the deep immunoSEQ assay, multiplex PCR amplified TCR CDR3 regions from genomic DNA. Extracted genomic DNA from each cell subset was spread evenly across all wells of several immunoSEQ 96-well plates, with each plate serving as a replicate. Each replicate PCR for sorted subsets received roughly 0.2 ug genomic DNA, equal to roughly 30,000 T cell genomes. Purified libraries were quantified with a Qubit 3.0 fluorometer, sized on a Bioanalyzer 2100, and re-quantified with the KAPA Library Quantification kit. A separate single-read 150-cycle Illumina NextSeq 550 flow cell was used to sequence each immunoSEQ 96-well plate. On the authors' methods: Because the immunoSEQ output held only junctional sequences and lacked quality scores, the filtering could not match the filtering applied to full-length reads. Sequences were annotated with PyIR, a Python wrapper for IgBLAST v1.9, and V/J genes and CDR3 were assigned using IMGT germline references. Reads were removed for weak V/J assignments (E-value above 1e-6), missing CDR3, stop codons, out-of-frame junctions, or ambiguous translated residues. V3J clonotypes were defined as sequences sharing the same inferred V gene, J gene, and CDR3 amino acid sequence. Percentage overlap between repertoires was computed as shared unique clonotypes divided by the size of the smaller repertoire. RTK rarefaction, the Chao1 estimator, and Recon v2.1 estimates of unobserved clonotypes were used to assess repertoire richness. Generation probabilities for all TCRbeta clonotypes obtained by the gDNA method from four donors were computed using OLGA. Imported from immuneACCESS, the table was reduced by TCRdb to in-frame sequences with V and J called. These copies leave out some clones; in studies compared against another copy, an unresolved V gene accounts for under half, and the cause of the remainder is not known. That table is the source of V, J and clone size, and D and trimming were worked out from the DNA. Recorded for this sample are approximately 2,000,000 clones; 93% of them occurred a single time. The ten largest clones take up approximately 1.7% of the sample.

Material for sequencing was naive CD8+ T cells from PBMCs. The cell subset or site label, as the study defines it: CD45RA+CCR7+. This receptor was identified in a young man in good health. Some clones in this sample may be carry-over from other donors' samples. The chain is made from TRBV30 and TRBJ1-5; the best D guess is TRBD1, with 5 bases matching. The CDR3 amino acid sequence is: CACPGHRDQPQHF. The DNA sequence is TGTGCCTGCCCGGGGCATCGAGATCAGCCCCAGCATTTT.